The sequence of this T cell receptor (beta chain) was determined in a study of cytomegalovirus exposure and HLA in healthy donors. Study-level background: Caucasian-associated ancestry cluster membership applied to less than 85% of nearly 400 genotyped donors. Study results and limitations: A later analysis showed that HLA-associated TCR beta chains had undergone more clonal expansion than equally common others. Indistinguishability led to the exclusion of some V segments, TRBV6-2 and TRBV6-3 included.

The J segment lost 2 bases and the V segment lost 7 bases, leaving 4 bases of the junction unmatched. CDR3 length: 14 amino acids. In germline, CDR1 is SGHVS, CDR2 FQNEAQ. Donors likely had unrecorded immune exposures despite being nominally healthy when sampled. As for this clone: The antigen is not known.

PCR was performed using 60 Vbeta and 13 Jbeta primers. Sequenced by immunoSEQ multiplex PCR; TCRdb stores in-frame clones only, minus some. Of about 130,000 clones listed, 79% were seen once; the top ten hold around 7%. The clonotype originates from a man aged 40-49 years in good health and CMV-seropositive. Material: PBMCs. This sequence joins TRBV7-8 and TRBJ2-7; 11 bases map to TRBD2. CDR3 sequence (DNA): TGTGCCAGCACACCTAGCGGGAGGACCTACGAGCAGTACTTC. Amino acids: CASTPSGRTYEQYF.